Below, 12 T cell receptor beta chains from the same sample are listed, as sequenced in a study of T cell repertoires in aging, cancer and after chemotherapy. TCR beta rearrangements were amplified from peripheral blood genomic DNA. Rearranged V-D-J TRB sequences were amplified with a mixed TRB-A/B primer pool. TCRdb re-called the multiplex PCR reads through MiXCR, storing one row per CDR3 protein. The sample has about 6,200 distinct CDR3 sequences, approximately 25% seen once. Material: blood. These receptors originate from a human donor in good health.

This clonotype is medium-sized. The rearrangement uses TRBV6-1 and TRBJ2-2, with 8 bases that match TRBD1. The length of the CDR3 is 13 residues. V was pared by 8 bases and J by 8 bases, with 7 bases of the junction left unmatched. Germline V CDR1 and CDR2: MNHNS, SASEGT. CDR3 in amino acids: CASAGTGTGELFF. The CDR3 DNA reads TGTGCCAGCGCCGGGACAGGTACTGGGGAGCTGTTTTTT.

This clonotype was counted a few times. This chain uses TRBV5-4 with TRBJ2-1; D is undetermined. Germline V lookup: CDR1 SGHNT, CDR2 YYREEE (reference sequence). The V gene lost 4 bases and the J gene lost 7 bases, with 9 bases spanning the gap. The CDR3 loop spans 12 amino acids. In DNA, the CDR3 is TGTGCCAGCAGCACTGACGAGAATGAGCAGTTCTTC. Protein sequence: CASSTDENEQFF.

By share of the sample, this clonotype is medium-sized. The V gene is TRBV6-6, the J gene TRBJ2-7; 7 bases match TRBD1. Per the germline V gene, CDR1 is MNHNY and CDR2 is SVGAGI (reference sequence). Germline trimming cut 5 bases from V and 5 bases from J; bases unmatched to any gene: 9. This CDR3 region has 14 residues. The CDR3 spells CASSSYRGENEQYV. The CDR3 region has the DNA TGTGCCAGCAGTAGCTACAGGGGTGAGAACGAGCAGTACGTC.

As for this clonotype: This may stem from a read error, because a much larger clone lies one nucleotide away. CDR3 protein: CASSEQGSSYELYF. CDR3 DNA sequence: TGTGCCAGCAGTGAACAGGGATCCTCCTACGAGCTGTACTTC. This chain links TRBV6-1 with TRBJ2-7, with D perhaps TRBD1 (5 bases). This CDR3 region has 14 residues. Germline CDR1 reads MNHNS; CDR2 reads SASEGT.

This clonotype ranks as medium-sized. The chain joins TRBV27 to TRBJ1-5; 9 positions agree with TRBD1. Germline lookup yields CDR1 MNHEY and CDR2 SMNVEV (reference sequence). CDR3 length: 15 residues. J was trimmed by 2 bases and V by 9 bases; bases with no gene match: 8. CDR3 residues: CASGPDRGGNQPQHF. For the CDR3, the DNA is TGTGCCAGTGGGCCGGACAGGGGCGGCAATCAGCCCCAGCATTTT.

Regarding this clonotype: Its ends do not fully match the called genes, so a read error is possible. The chain has TRBV11-2 and TRBJ2-1, with D maybe TRBD2 (6 bases). Germline V gene sequence: CDR1 SGHAT, CDR2 FQNNGV. The length of the CDR3 is 20 residues. The CDR3 sequence: CASSLGDWRGPRSSYNEQFF. The CDR3, as DNA: TGTGCCAGCAGTTTAGGGGACTGGCGGGGCCCCAGAAGCTCCTACAATGAGCAGTTCTTC.

By share of the sample, this clonotype is medium-sized. The chain employs TRBV5-5 and TRBJ2-3; TRBD1 matches 7 bases. The CDR3 runs 15 residues. CDR1 and CDR2 (germline): SGHKS, YYEKEE (reference sequence). The V and J ends lost 4 bases and 2 bases, in that order; junction bases with no gene match: 7. The CDR3 is CASSLYRGSTDTQYF. The CDR3 DNA reads as TGTGCCAGCAGCCTATACAGGGGATCCACAGATACGCAGTATTTT. Based on the CDR3 plus reference TRBV5-5 and TRBJ2-3, the full variable domain is DAGVTQSPTHLIKTRGQQVTLRCSPISGHKSVSWYQQVLGQGPQFIFQYYEKEERGRGNFPDRFSARQFPNYSSELNVNALLLGDSALYLCASSLYRGSTDTQYFGPGTRLTVL.

V and J are TRBV23-1 and TRBJ1-1, with 8 bases fitting TRBD1. TRBV23-1 is an ORF, and what it does is uncertain. The length of the CDR3 is 14 residues. J lost 1 base, V lost 7 bases, and 5 bases had no gene match. The CDR3 region is CASIQDRANTEAFF. CDR3 bases: TGCGCCAGCATACAGGACAGGGCGAACACTGAAGCTTTCTTT.

CDR3 coding DNA: TGTGCCAGCAGCCAAGACAGGAACAATGAAAAACTGTTTTTT. Encoded protein: CASSQDRNNEKLFF. This chain uses TRBV11-2 with TRBJ1-4, with TRBD1 as a possible D gene (6 bases). The CDR3 has 14 residues. Germline values: CDR1 SGHAT, CDR2 FQNNGV. V lost 5 bases, J lost 5 bases, and 12 bases lay in between.

This chain uses TRBV19 with TRBJ2-5; tentative D call: TRBD1 (5 bases). Looked up from germline, CDR1 is LNHDA and CDR2 is SQIVND (reference sequence). V shed 7 bases and J shed 0 bases, with 15 bases lying between them. This CDR3 region has 15 residues. In DNA, the CDR3 is TGTGCCAGTACTATGTGGGGCCCGAACCAAGAGACCCAGTACTTC. This translates into CASTMWGPNQETQYF.

This clonotype was observed a few times. The chain carries TRBV6-5 and TRBJ1-1, with 8 bases aligning to TRBD1. V trimming: 6 bases; J trimming: 8 bases; junction bases outside the gene matches: 5. This CDR3 contains 12 residues. CDR1 MNHEY and CDR2 SVGAGI come from the germline V gene. CDR3 sequence reads: CASSDPGGEAFF. Here the CDR3 DNA reads TGTGCCAGCAGCGACCCAGGGGGCGAAGCTTTCTTT.

By sample share, this clonotype is medium-sized. The chain carries TRBV6-2 or TRBV6-3 and TRBJ2-7; TRBD2 matches at 9 bases. V shed 8 bases and J 5 bases; nucleotides not matched to a gene: 10. Per the germline V gene, CDR1 is MNHEY and CDR2 is SVGEGT. The CDR3 has 14 residues. CDR3 DNA: TGTGCCAGCGTCGATTCAAGCGGGAGGAACGAGCAGTACGTC. It specifies CASVDSSGRNEQYV.